This TCR beta chain was documented in a study of cytomegalovirus exposure and HLA in healthy donors. As for the study in general: Caucasian-associated ancestry cluster membership applied to about four fifths of over 350 genotyped donors.

In the PCR, 60 Vbeta and 13 Jbeta primers were used. The assay was immunoSEQ multiplex PCR, and TCRdb's table has in-frame clones only and misses some. The table lists approximately 100,000 clones. V was trimmed by 0 bases and J by 6 bases, leaving 11 bases between them. The CDR3 is 14 amino acids. Germline V lookup: CDR1 SGHKS, CDR2 YYEKEE (reference sequence). As to this clone: Its antigen remains unknown.

Study findings and constraints: It was reportedly the case that the classifier diagnosed cytomegalovirus status with high specificity and sensitivity. Earlier results showed most TCR beta V segments being productive about 90% or about 30% of the time.

Material: PBMCs. J is TRBJ2-3 and V is TRBV5-5; D is possibly TRBD2 (7 bases). The sequence was collected from a man between 50 and 59 years old in good health and CMV-seronegative. The CDR3 loop reads CASSLGGGADTQYF. Written as DNA, the CDR3 is TGTGCCAGCAGCTTGGGGGGGGGCGCGGATACGCAGTATTTT.